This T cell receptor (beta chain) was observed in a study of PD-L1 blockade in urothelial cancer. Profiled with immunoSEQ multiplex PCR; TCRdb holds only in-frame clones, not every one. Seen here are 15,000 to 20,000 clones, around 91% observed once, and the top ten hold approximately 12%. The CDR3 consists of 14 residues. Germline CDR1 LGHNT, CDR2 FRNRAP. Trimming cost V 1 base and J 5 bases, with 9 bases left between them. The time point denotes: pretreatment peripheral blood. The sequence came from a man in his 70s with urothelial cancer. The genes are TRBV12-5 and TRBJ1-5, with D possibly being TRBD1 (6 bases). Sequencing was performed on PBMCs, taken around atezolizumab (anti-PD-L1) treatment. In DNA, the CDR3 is TGTGCTAGTGGTTTGGCAACAGGGTATCAGCCCCAGCATTTT. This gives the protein CASGLATGYQPQHF.